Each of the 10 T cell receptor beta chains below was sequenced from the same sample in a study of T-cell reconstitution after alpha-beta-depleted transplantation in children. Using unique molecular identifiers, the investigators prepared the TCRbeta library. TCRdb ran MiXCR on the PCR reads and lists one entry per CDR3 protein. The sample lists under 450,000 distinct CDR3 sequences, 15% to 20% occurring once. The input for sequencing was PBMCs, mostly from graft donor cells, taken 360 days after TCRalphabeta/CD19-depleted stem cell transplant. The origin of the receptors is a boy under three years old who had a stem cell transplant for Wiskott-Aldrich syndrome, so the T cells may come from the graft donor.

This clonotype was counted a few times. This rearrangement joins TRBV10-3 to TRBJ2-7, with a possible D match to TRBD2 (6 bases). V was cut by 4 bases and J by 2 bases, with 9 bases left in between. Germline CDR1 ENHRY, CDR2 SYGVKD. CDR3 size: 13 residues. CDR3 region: CAISASAAYEQYF. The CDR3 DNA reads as TGTGCCATCAGTGCTAGCGCAGCCTACGAGCAGTACTTC.

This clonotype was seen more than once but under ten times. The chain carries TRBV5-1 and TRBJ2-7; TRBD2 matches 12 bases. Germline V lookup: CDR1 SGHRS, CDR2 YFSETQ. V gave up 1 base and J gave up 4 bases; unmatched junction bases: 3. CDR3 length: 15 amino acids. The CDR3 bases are TGCGCCAGCAGCTTGTGGACTAGCGGGGAGTACGAGCAGTACTTC. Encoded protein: CASSLWTSGEYEQYF.

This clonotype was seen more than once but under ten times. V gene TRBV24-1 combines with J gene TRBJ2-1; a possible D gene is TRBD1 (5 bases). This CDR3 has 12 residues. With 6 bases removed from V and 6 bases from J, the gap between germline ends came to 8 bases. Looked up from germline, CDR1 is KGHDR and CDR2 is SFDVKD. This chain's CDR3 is CATSIRANEQFF. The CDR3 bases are TGTGCCACCAGTATCAGGGCCAATGAGCAGTTCTTC.

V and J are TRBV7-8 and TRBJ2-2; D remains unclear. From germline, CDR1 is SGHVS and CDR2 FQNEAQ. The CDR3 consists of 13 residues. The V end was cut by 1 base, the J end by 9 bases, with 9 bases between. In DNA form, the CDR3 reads TGTGCCAGCAGCTTAGAGAATTACCGGGAGCTGTTTTTT. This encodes CASSLENYRELFF. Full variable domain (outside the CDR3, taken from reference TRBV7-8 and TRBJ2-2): GAGVSQSPRYKVAKRGQDVALRCDPISGHVSLFWYQQALGQGPEFLTYFQNEAQLDKSGLPSDRFFAERPEGSVSTLKIQRTQQEDSAVYLCASSLENYRELFFGEGSRLTVL.

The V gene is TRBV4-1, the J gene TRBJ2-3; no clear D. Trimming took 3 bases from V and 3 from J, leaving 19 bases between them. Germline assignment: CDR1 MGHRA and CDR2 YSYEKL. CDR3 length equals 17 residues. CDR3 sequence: CASSHIPHSAVTDTQYF. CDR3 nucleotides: TGCGCCAGCAGCCACATACCCCACTCAGCTGTTACAGATACGCAGTATTTT.

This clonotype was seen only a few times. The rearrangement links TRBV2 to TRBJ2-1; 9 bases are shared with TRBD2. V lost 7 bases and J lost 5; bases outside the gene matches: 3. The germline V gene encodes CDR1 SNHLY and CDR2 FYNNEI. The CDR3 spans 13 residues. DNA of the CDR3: TGTGCCAGCACGGGACTAGCAAACAATGAGCAGTTCTTC. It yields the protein CASTGLANNEQFF.

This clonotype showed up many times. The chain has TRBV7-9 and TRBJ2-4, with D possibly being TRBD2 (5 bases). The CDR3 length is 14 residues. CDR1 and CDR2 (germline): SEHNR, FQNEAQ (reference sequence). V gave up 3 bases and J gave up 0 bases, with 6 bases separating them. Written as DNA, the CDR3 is TGTGCCAGCAGCTTCGGACTAGCCAAAAACATTCAGTACTTC. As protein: CASSFGLAKNIQYF.

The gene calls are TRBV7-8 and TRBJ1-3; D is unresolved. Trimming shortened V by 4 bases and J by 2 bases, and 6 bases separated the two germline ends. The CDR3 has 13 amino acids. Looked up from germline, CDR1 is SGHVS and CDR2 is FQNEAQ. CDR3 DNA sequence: TGTGCCAGCAGCTCAAAAGCTGGAAACACCATATATTTT. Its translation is CASSSKAGNTIYF.

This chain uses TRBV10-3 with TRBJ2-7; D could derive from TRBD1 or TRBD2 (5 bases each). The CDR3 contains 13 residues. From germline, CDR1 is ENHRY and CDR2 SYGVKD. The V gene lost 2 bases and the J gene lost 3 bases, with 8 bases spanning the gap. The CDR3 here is CAISERDLYEQYF. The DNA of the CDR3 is TGTGCCATCAGTGAGCGGGACCTCTACGAGCAGTACTTC.

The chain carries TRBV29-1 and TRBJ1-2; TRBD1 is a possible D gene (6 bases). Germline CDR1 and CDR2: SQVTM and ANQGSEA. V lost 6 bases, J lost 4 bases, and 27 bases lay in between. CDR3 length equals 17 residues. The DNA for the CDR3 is TGCAGCGTCCTACAGGGCGGTTGGAGTGGAGCTAGCTATGGCTACACCTTC. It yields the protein CSVLQGGWSGASYGYTF. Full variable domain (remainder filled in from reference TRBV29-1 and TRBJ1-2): SAVISQKPSRDICQRGTSLTIQCQVDSQVTMMFWYRQQPGQSLTLIATANQGSEATYESGFVIDKFPISRPNLTFSTLTVSNMSPEDSSIYLCSVLQGGWSGASYGYTFGSGTRLTVV.